This TCR beta chain was obtained from a study of T cell repertoires in cytomegalovirus infection. Study context: Indications of both CMV infection and matching HLA type were provided by public TCR beta signatures.

The CDR3 loop spans 13 amino acids. Trimming took 4 bases from V and 9 from J, leaving 13 bases between them. The germline CDR1 and CDR2 sequences are MNHEY and SVGEGT. Comment on this clonotype: Its antigen is undetermined.

TCRdb itself ran the reads through MiXCR, one entry per CDR3 protein. Counted here are fewer than 650,000 distinct CDR3 sequences, about 40% occurring once; the ten biggest clones make up more than 40%. The clonotype comes from a human donor in good health (CMV status not recorded). Some clones in this sample may be carry-over from other donors' samples. V usage is TRBV6-2 or TRBV6-3 and J usage is TRBJ2-1; D is perhaps TRBD2 (6 bases). The material was cultured PBMCs, obtained from culture after CMV antigen stimulation. This CDR3 reads CASSSSYSGEQFF. The CDR3 DNA sequence: TGTGCCAGCAGTTCCAGTTATAGCGGTGAGCAGTTCTTC.